This T cell receptor (beta chain) was sequenced in a study of graft-versus-host responses after intestinal transplantation. Study-level information: Following induction with anti-thymocyte globulin, all recipients were given tacrolimus and steroids for two to three years.

TCRdb's table, derived via immunoSEQ multiplex PCR, lists solely in-frame clones and lacks some. The sample has about 10,000 clones; 92% are singletons. V shed 4 bases and J 3 bases; nucleotides not matched to a gene: 13. Per the germline V gene, CDR1 is SNHLY and CDR2 is FYNNEI. The CDR3 sequence is 17 residues long. V and J are TRBV2 and TRBJ1-2; TRBD1 aligns across 8 bases. The origin of this receptor is a human patient who received an intestinal transplant, so some T cells may come from the graft donor. The specimen was PBMCs, collected 40 to 45 days after intestinal transplantation. In DNA form, the CDR3 reads TGTGCCAGCAGTGTTAAGGACAGGGACAATACCCACTATGGCTACACCTTC. As protein: CASSVKDRDNTHYGYTF. Together with reference TRBV2 and TRBJ1-2, the CDR3 gives the full variable domain: EPEVTQTPSHQVTQMGQEVILRCVPISNHLYFYWYRQILGQKVEFLVSFYNNEISEKSEIFDDQFSVERPDGSNFTLKIRSTKLEDSAMYFCASSVKDRDNTHYGYTFGSGTRLTVV.